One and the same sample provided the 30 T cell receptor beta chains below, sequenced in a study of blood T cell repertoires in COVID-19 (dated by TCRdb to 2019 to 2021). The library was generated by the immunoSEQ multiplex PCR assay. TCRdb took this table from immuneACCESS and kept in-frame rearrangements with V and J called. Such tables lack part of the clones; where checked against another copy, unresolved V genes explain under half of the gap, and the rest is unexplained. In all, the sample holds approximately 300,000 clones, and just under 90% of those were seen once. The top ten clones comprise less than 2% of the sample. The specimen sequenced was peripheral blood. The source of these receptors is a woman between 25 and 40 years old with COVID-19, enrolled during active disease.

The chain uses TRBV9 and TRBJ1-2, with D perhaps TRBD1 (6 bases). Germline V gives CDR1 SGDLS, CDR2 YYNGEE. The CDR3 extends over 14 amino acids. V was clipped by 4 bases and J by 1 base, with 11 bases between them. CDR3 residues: CASSQTGLNYGYTF. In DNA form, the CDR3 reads TGTGCCAGCAGCCAGACAGGCCTTAACTATGGCTACACCTTC.

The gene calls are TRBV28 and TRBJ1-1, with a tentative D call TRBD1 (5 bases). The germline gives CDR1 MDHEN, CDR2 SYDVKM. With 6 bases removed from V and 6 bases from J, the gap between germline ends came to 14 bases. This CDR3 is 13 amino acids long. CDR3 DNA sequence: TGTGCCAGCAGAAAGGGCGGGACTTCTGAAGCTTTCTTT. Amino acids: CASRKGGTSEAFF.

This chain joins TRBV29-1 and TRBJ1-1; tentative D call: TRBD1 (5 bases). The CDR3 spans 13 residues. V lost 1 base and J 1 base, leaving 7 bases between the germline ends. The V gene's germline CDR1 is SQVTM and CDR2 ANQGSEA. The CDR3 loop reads CSVEVQGNTEAFF. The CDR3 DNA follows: TGCAGCGTTGAAGTCCAGGGGAACACTGAAGCTTTCTTT.

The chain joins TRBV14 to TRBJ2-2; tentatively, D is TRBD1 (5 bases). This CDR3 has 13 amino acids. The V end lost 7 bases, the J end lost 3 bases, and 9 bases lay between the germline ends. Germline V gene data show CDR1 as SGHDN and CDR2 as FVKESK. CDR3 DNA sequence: TGTGCCAGCAAAGGACAAGACACCGGGGAGCTGTTTTTT. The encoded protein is CASKGQDTGELFF.

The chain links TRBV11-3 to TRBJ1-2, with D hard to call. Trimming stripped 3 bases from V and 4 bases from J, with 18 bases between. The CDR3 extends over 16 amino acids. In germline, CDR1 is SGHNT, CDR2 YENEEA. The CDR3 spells CASSFRAGRNGYGYTF. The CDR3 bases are TGTGCCAGCAGCTTCCGCGCAGGCAGAAACGGCTATGGCTACACCTTC.

CDR3 sequence reads: CASSLQGYYGYTF. The CDR3 bases are TGTGCCAGCAGCTTACAGGGTTACTATGGCTACACCTTC. The chain employs TRBV25-1 and TRBJ1-2, with a possible D match to TRBD1 (6 bases). V was trimmed by 6 bases and J by 3 bases, leaving 11 bases between them. The CDR3 sequence is 13 residues long. Germline lookup yields CDR1 MGHDK and CDR2 SYGVNS.

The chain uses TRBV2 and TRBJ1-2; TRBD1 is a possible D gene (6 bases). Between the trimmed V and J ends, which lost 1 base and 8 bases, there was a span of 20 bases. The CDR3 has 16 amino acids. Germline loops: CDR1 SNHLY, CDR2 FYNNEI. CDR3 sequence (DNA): TGTGCCAGCAGTGAAGGGGACACGTTAATATGGAGGGGCTACACCTTC. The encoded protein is CASSEGDTLIWRGYTF. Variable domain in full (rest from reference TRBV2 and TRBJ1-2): EPEVTQTPSHQVTQMGQEVILRCVPISNHLYFYWYRQILGQKVEFLVSFYNNEISEKSEIFDDQFSVERPDGSNFTLKIRSTKLEDSAMYFCASSEGDTLIWRGYTFGSGTRLTVV.

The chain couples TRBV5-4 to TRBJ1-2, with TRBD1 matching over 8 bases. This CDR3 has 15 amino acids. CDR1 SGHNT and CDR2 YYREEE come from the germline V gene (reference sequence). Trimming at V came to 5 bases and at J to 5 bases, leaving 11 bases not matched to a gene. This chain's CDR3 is CASRRYGQGHYGYTF. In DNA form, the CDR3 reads TGTGCCAGCAGAAGATATGGACAGGGTCATTATGGCTACACCTTC.

CDR3 DNA: TGTGCCAGCAGCCAAGAGTTCAGGGGGCGGTCACCCCTCCACTTT. Protein sequence: CASSQEFRGRSPLHF. This chain links TRBV4-2 with TRBJ1-6, with 8 bases that match TRBD1. CDR1 is LGHNA and CDR2 is YNFKEQ in the germline V gene. V was clipped by 0 bases and J by 10 bases; unmatched bases: 5. CDR3 length: 15 amino acids.

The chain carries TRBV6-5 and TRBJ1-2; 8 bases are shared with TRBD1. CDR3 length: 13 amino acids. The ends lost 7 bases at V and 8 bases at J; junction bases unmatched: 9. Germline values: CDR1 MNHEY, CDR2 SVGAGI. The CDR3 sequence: CASTWQGAVGYTF. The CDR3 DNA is TGTGCCAGCACCTGGCAGGGGGCGGTGGGCTACACCTTC.

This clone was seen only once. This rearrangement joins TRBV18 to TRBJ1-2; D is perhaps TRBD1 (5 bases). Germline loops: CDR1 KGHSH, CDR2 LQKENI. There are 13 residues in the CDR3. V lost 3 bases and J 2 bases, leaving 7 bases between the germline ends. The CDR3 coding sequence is TGTGCCAGCTCACCGGGGCGAAACTATGGCTACACCTTC. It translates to CASSPGRNYGYTF.

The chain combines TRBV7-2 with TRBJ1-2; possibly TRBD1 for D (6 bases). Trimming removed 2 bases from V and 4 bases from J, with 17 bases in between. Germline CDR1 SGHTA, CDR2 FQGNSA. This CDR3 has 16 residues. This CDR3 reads CASSLIGIQQGYGYTF. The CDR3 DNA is TGTGCCAGCAGCTTAATCGGGATTCAACAGGGCTATGGCTACACCTTC.

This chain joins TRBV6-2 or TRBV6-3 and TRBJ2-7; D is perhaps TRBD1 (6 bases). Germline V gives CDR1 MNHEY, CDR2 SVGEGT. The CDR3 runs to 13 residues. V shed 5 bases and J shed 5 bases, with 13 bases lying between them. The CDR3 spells CASSNHRVHEQYV. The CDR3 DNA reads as TGTGCCAGCAGTAATCACAGGGTCCACGAGCAGTACGTC.

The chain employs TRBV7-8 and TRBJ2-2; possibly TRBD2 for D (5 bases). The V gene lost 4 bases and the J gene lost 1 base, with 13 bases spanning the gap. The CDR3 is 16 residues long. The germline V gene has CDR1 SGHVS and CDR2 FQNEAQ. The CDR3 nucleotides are TGTGCCAGCAGCTCCCTTTCGGGGAGGAACACCGGGGAGCTGTTTTTT. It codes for CASSSLSGRNTGELFF.

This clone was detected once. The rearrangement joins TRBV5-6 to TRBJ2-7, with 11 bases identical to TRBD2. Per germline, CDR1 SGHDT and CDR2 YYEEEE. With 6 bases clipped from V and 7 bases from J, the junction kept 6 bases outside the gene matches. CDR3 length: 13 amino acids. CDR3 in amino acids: CASNLAGGNEQYF. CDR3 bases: TGTGCCAGCAACCTAGCGGGGGGTAATGAGCAGTACTTC.

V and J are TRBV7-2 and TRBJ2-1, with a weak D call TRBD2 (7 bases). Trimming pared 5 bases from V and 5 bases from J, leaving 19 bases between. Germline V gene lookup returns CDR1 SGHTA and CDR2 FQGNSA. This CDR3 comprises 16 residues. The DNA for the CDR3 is TGTGCCAGCAGCCGGAGGGGGGGGACGGCTAACAATGAGCAGTTCTTC. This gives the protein CASSRRGGTANNEQFF.

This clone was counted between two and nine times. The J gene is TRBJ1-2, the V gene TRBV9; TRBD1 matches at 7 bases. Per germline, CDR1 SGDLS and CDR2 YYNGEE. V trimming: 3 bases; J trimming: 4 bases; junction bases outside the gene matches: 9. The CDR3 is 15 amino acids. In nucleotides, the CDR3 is TGTGCCAGCAGCGGCCCACCGGGACAGACCTATGGCTACACCTTC. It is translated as CASSGPPGQTYGYTF. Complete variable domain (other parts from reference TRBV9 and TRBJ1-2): DSGVTQTPKHLITATGQRVTLRCSPRSGDLSVYWYQQSLDQGLQFLIQYYNGEERAKGNILERFSAQQFPDLHSELNLSSLELGDSALYFCASSGPPGQTYGYTFGSGTRLTVV.

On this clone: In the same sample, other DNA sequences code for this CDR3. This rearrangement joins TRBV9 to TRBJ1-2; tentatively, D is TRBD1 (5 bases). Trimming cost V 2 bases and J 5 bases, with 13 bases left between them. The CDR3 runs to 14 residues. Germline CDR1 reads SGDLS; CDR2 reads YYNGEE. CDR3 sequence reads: CASSVGDRGYGYTF. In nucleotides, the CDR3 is TGTGCCAGCAGCGTGGGCGATAGGGGTTATGGCTACACCTTC.

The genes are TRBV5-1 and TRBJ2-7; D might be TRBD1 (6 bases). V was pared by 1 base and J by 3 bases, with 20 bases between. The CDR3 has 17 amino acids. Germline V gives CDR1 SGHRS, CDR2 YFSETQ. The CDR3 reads CASSLNDGTPLRYEQYF. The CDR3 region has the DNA TGCGCCAGCAGCTTGAACGACGGGACACCGTTGCGCTACGAGCAGTACTTC. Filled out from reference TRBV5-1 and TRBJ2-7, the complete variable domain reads KAGVTQTPRYLIKTRGQQVTLSCSPISGHRSVSWYQQTPGQGLQFLFEYFSETQRNKGNFPGRFSGRQFSNSRSEMNVSTLELGDSALYLCASSLNDGTPLRYEQYFGPGTRLTVT.

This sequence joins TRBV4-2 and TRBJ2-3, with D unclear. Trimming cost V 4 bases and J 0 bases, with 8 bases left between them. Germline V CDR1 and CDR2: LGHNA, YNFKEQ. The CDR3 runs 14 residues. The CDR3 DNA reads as TGTGCCAGCAGCCTATTAGCTAGCACAGATACGCAGTATTTT. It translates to CASSLLASTDTQYF.

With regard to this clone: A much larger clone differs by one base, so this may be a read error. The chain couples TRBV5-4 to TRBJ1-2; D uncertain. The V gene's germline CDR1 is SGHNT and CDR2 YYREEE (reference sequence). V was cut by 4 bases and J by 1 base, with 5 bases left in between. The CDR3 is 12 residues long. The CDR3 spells CASSTDNYGYTF. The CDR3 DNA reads TGTGCCAGCAGCACAGATAACTATGGCTACACCTTC.

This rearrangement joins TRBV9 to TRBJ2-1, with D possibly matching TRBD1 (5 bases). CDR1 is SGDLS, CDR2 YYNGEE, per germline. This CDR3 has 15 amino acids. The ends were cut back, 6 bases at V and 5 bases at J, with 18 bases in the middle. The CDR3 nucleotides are TGTGCCAGCACCCTACTGGCAGGGAAGGACAATGAGCAGTTCTTC. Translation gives CASTLLAGKDNEQFF.

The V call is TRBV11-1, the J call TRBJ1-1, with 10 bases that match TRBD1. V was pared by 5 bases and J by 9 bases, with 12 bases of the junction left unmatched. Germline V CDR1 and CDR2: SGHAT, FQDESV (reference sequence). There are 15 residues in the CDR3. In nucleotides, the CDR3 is TGTGCCAGCAGCATCCGGGACAGGGGTCCCGGTAAAGCTTTCTTT. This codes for CASSIRDRGPGKAFF.

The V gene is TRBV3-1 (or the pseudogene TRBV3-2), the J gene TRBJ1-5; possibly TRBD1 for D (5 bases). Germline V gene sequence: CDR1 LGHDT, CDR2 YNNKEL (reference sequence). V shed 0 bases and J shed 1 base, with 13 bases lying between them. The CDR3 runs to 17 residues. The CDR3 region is CASSQDRGLPSNQPQHF. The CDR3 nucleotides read TGTGCCAGCAGCCAAGATAGGGGACTGCCAAGCAATCAGCCCCAGCATTTT.

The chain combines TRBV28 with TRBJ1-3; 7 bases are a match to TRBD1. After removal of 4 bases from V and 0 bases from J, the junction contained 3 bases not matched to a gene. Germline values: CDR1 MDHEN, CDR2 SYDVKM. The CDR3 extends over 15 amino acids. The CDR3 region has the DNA TGTGCCAGCAGTTCCGGACAGGACTCTGGAAACACCATATATTTT. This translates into CASSSGQDSGNTIYF.

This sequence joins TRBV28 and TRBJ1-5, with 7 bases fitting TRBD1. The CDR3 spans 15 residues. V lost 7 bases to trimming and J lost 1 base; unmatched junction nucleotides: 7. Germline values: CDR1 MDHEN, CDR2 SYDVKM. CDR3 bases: TGTGCCAGCAAGCAACAGGGGATAAGCAATCAGCCCCAGCATTTT. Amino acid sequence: CASKQQGISNQPQHF.

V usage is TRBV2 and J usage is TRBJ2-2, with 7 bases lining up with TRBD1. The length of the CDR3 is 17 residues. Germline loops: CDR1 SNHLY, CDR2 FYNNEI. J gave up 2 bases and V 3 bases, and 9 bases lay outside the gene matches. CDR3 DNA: TGTGCCAGCAGTGATCGTCGGGACAGCTTTAACACCGGGGAGCTGTTTTTT. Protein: CASSDRRDSFNTGELFF.

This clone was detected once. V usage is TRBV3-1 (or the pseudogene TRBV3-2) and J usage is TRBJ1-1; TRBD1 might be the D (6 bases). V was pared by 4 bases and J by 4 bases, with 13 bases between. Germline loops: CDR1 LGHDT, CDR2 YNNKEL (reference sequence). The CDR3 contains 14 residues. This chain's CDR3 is CASSPQGIGTEAFF. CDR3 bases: TGTGCCAGCAGCCCCCAGGGGATCGGCACTGAAGCTTTCTTT.

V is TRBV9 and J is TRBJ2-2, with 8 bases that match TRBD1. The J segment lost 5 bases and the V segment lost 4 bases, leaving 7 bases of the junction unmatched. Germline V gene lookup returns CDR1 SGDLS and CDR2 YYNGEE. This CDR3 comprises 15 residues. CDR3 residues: CASSPRTGWTGELFF. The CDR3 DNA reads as TGTGCCAGCAGCCCCCGGACAGGGTGGACCGGGGAGCTGTTTTTT.

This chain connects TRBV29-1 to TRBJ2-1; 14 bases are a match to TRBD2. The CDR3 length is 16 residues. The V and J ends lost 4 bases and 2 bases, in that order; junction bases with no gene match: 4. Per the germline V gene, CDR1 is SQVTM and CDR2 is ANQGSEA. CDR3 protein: CSVGTSGGTTYNEQFF. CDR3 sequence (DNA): TGCAGCGTTGGGACTAGCGGGGGGACGACCTACAATGAGCAGTTCTTC.